This TCR beta chain derives from a study of beta chain features in type 1 diabetes. Findings and limits, study-wide: Researchers report that Type 1 diabetes patients had moderately but significantly shorter TCRB CDR3s across all four CD4+ subsets.

As every portion of the isolated RNA was reverse transcribed, the sequencing read expressed TCRB transcripts. Method: immunoSEQ multiplex PCR; TCRdb's copy keeps in-frame clones and lacks some. Among roughly 230,000 clones, under 13% were seen once, and the ten largest hold over 0.015%. This clone has just a few counts. The antigen is undetermined. The germline V gene has CDR1 SQVTM and CDR2 ANQGSEA. The CDR3 consists of 13 residues. With V trimmed by 3 bases and J by 2 bases, 3 bases remained unmatched. The sequenced sample consisted of naive CD4+ T cells from blood. The clonotype comes from a man aged 25-45 years with type 1 diabetes. The chain couples TRBV29-1 to TRBJ1-2; TRBD1 aligns across 7 bases. CDR3 region: CSVERDSNYGYTF. CDR3 coding DNA: TGCAGCGTTGAGAGGGACAGCAACTATGGCTACACCTTC.